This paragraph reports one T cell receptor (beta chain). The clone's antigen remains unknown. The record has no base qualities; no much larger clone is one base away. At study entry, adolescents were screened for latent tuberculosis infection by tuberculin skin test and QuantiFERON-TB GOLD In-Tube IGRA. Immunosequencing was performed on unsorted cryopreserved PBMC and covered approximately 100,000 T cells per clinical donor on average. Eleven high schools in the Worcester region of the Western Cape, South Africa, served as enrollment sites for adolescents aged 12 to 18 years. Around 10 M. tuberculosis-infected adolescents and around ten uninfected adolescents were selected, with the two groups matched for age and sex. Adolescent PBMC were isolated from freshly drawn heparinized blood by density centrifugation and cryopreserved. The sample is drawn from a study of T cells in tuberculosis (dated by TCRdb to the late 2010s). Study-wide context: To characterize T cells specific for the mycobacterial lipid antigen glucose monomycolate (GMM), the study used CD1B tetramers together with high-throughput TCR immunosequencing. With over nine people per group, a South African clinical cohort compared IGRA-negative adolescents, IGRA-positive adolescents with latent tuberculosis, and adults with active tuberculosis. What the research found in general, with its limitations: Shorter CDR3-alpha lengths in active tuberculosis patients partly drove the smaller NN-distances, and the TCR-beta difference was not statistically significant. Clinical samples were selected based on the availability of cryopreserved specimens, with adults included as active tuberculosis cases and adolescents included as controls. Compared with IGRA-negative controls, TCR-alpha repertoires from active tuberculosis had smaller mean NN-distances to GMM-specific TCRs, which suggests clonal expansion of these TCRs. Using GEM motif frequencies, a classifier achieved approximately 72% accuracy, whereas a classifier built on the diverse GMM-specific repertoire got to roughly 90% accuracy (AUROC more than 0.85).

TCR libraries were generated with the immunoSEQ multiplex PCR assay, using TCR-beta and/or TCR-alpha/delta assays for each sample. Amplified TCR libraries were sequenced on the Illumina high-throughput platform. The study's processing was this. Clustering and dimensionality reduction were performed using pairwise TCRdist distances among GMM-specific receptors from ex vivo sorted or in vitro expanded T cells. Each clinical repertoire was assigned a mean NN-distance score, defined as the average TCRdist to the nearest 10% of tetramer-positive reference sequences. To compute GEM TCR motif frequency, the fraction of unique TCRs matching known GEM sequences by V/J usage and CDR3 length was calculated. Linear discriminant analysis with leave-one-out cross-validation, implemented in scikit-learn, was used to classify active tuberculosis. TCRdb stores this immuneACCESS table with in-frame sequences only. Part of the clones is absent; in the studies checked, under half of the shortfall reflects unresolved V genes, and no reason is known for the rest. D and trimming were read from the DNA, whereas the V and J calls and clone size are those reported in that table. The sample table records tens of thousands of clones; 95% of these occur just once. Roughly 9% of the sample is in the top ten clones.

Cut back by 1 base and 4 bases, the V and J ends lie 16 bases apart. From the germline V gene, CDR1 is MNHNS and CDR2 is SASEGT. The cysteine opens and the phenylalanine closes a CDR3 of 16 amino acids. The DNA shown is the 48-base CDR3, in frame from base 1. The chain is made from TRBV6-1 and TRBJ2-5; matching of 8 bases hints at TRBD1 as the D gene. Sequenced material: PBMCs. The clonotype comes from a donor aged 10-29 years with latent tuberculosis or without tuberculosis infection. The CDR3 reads CASSEDGQGGVETQYF. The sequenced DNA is TGTGCCAGCAGTGAAGACGGACAGGGAGGGGTAGAGACCCAGTACTTC.